This is a list of T cell receptor beta chains from one sample in a study of T-cell reconstitution after alpha-beta-depleted transplantation in children. TCRdb analysed the PCR reads with MiXCR anew, one entry per CDR3 protein. This table has roughly 310,000 distinct CDR3 sequences, around 20% appearing once. The sample in question was PBMCs, mostly from graft donor cells, obtained 180 days after TCRalphabeta/CD19-depleted stem cell transplant. The receptors derive from a male patient younger than 18 who had a stem cell transplant for acute lymphoblastic leukemia, so the T cells may come from the graft donor. CDR3s leave out the opening cysteine and the closing phenylalanine or tryptophan.

CDR3 length	V gene	J gene	CDR3 protein
11	TRBV21-1	TRBJ1-3	ASARGSGNTIY
13	TRBV29-1	TRBJ1-4	SGSTRLWRLEKLF
12	TRBV20-1	TRBJ2-3	SARKGLAGDTQY
12	TRBV4-2	TRBJ2-5	ASSQGGPQETQY
13	TRBV7-2	TRBJ2-1	ASSSNRDGYNEQF
13	TRBV9	TRBJ2-1	ASSPGGDLYNEQF
12	TRBV7-9	TRBJ2-2	ATLSGRIAGELF
12	TRBV3-1	TRBJ2-7	ASSPRRGTYEQY
10	TRBV7-9	TRBJ2-7	ASSAFKIEQY
13	TRBV12-3/TRBV12-4	TRBJ1-2	ASRPRTGTHYGYT
13	TRBV3-1	TRBJ2-5	ASSLSGRGWETQY
10	TRBV28	TRBJ2-7	ASSSSRREPN
14	TRBV3-1	TRBJ2-5	ASSPPDASFQETQY
12	TRBV7-6	TRBJ2-1	ASSLTVPGDEQF
13	TRBV5-1	TRBJ2-3	ASSLVPGVTDTQY
14	TRBV11-2	TRBJ2-5	ASSPGTGALRETQY
13	TRBV15	TRBJ2-3	ATSIPQRMSDTQY
13	TRBV28	TRBJ2-7	ASSELRDGAYEQY
15	TRBV24-1	TRBJ2-1	ATSDPGPAPSYNEQF
14	TRBV12-3/TRBV12-4	TRBJ1-5	ASSLNSDRVNQPQH
12	TRBV12-3/TRBV12-4	TRBJ1-6	ASRPGTMNSPLH
13	TRBV7-2	TRBJ1-3	ASSVDRAGGNTIY
12	TRBV6-1	TRBJ2-7	ASSERDRGHEQY
10	TRBV10-3	TRBJ2-3	AISGYKDTQY
11	TRBV9	TRBJ2-7	ASSVGVNYEQY
9	TRBV3-1	TRBJ2-7	ASSARYEQY
12	TRBV20-1	TRBJ2-5	SATGTRIQETQY
12	TRBV29-1	TRBJ2-2	SVERQGRTGELF